This TCR beta chain was obtained from a study of blood T cell repertoires in COVID-19. The table came from immunoSEQ multiplex PCR; TCRdb's copy has only in-frame clones and leaves some out. In the table there are 150,000 to 200,000 clones, about 84% of which are singletons. CDR3 length: 16 amino acids. Trimming took 4 bases from V and 2 from J; bases not matched to a gene: 7. The germline gives CDR1 SEHNR, CDR2 FQNEAQ (reference sequence). The sequence was collected from a man aged 50 to 60 who had recovered from COVID-19. The rearrangement joins TRBV7-9 to TRBJ2-5, with 10 bases that match TRBD2. The sequenced material came from PBMCs or T cells enriched from blood (not recorded which). The CDR3 sequence is CASSWGAGGLQETQYF. As DNA, the CDR3 is TGTGCCAGCAGCTGGGGAGCGGGGGGGTTACAAGAGACCCAGTACTTC.